This T cell receptor (beta chain) appears in the sequencing data of a study of radiotherapy plus CTLA-4 blockade in lung cancer. Overall study: Of all patients, around 20% responded objectively and approximately 29% showed disease control. Study-level results: Subsequent to radiotherapy plus ipilimumab, tumor-derived TCR clones underwent expansion in blood. Per reports, early blood T cell clone dynamics, plus interferon-beta, forecast response most strongly.

Method: immunoSEQ multiplex PCR; TCRdb's copy keeps in-frame clones and lacks some. Here the sample spans about 77,000 clones, under 75% being singletons. About this clone itself: Its antigen is not known.

The trim removed 0 bases at V and 7 bases at J, leaving 12 bases unmatched. CDR1 is SGDLS and CDR2 is YYNGEE in the germline V gene. This CDR3 region has 16 residues. The study treated chemo-refractory metastatic non-small-cell lung cancer patients with focal radiation plus ipilimumab CTLA-4 blockade. The chain is built from TRBV9 and TRBJ1-2; TRBD1 matches 7 bases. This specimen was peripheral blood, taken from a patient treated with radiotherapy plus ipilimumab. This clonotype was sampled from a human donor with non-small cell lung cancer whose response to radiotherapy plus ipilimumab could not be evaluated. CDR3 DNA: TGTGCCAGCAGCGTAGAGGTGTCGGGGACAGCAGCTGGCTACACCTTC. It yields the protein CASSVEVSGTAAGYTF.